The entry that follows covers one T cell receptor (beta chain) sequence. The data belong to a study of T-cell reconstitution after alpha-beta-depleted transplantation in children. During its preparation, the TCRbeta library received unique molecular identifiers. TCRdb itself ran the PCR reads through MiXCR, one entry per CDR3 protein. The sample consists of 200,000 to 250,000 distinct CDR3 sequences, about 12% of them appearing once. The CDR3 has 14 amino acids. CDR1 and CDR2 (germline): KGHDR, SFDVKD. V shed 3 bases, J shed 3 bases, and the junction held 1 base outside the gene matches. This sequence was found in a human donor who donated a stem cell graft to a child with acute lymphoblastic leukemia. The chain joins TRBV24-1 to TRBJ2-5, with 9 bases lining up with TRBD1. Material: PBMCs from the stem cell graft donor, obtained from the stem cell graft. CDR3: CATSDGTGKETQYF. In nucleotides, the CDR3 is TGTGCCACCAGTGATGGGACAGGGAAAGAGACCCAGTACTTC.